The T cell receptor (beta chain) under discussion was sequenced for a study of technical replicates of blood from a handful of donors. V gave up 6 bases and J gave up 10 bases, with 12 bases separating them. The CDR3 extends over 11 amino acids. Looked up from germline, CDR1 is MRHNA and CDR2 is SNTAGT. Method: immunoSEQ multiplex PCR; TCRdb's copy keeps in-frame clones and lacks some. The sample records tens of thousands of clones, 85% to 90% being singletons. Specimen: PBMCs. This chain uses TRBV6-4 with TRBJ1-1; possibly TRBD1 for D (6 bases). The receptor's source is a human donor in good health. Some clones in this sample may be carry-over from other donors' samples. CDR3 nucleotides: TGTGCCAGCAGGGAGGGGGGGCGAGCTTTCTTT. Protein sequence: CASREGGRAFF.